The source of this T cell receptor beta chain is a study of blood T cell repertoires in COVID-19. Trimming removed 8 bases from V and 4 bases from J, with 20 bases in between. Germline V lookup: CDR1 MDHEN, CDR2 SYDVKM. The length of the CDR3 is 15 residues. Original methodology: Amplification from reference gene primers served as the basis for estimated nucleated cell counts. Repertoires were generated with immunoSEQ multiplex PCR, while TCRdb's copy carries only in-frame clones and drops some. The D gene and trimming were derived from the DNA, and the V and J assignments and clone size from that table. The sample contains about 180,000 clones, roughly 90% of which appear only once.

The V and J genes are TRBV28 and TRBJ1-2; D is perhaps TRBD1 (6 bases). The sequence was collected from a man between 65 and 85 years old with active or convalescent COVID-19. The sequencing sample was made of peripheral blood. CDR3 coding DNA: TGTGCCAGCGGGTTGCTGGGGGCCCGTTCCTATGGCTACACCTTC. It specifies CASGLLGARSYGYTF.